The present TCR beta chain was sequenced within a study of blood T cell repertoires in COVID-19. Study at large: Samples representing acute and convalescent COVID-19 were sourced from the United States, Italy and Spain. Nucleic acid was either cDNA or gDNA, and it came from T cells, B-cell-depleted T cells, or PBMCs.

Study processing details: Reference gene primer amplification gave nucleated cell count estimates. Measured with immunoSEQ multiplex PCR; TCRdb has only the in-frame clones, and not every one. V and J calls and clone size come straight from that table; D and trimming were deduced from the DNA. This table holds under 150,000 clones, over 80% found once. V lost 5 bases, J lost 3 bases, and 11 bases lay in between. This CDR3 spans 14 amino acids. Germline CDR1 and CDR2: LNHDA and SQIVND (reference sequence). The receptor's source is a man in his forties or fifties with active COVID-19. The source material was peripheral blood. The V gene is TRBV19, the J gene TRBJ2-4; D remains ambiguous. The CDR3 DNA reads TGTGCCAGTAGTTTAGGGCCAATCAAAAACATTCAGTACTTC. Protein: CASSLGPIKNIQYF.